Presented here are 25 T cell receptor beta chains from one specimen sequenced in a study of T cells in women clearing cervical HPV infection. Profiled with immunoSEQ multiplex PCR; TCRdb holds only in-frame clones, not every one. Its clone listing holds tens of thousands of clones. Sequences were obtained from blood buffy coat. The source is a woman between 18 and 70 years old with a cervical HPV16 infection that either progressed to CIN3+ or cleared (not recorded which).

In regard to this clone: The read is 3 residues too short to cover the CDR3 end, so that end is filled in from the germline J gene. The chain employs TRBV23-1 and TRBJ2-4; D not resolved. TRBV23-1 is placed among ORFs of uncertain function. CDR3 length: 11 amino acids. CDR3 DNA (partial): TGCGCCAGCAGTCAATACGGGTCT. Translating gives CASSQYGS. The whole CDR3 region reads CASSQYGSQYF.

Points on this clone: The read ends 3 residues before the CDR3 terminus; that terminus is restored from the germline J gene. This chain links TRBV5-4 with TRBJ1-2; 8 bases are a match to TRBD1. Germline V gives CDR1 SGHNT, CDR2 YYREEE (reference sequence). This CDR3 comprises 14 residues. V lost 2 bases, J lost 3 bases, and 3 bases stayed unmatched. CDR3 DNA (partial): TGTGCCAGCAGCTTCCAGGGGGCTGACTATGGC. It is translated as CASSFQGADYG. The whole CDR3 protein reads CASSFQGADYGYTF.

A note on this clone: The read is 3 residues too short to cover the CDR3 end, so that end is filled in from the germline J gene. The rearrangement links TRBV10-3 to TRBJ1-4, with 9 bases identical to TRBD1. After removal of 6 bases from V and 4 bases from J, the junction contained 3 bases not matched to a gene. The CDR3 runs 14 residues. Per germline, CDR1 ENHRY and CDR2 SYGVKD. CDR3: CAISPGQGNEKLFF. CDR3 DNA (partial): TGTGCCATCAGCCCGGGACAGGGTAATGAAAAA.

As concerns this clone: The CDR3 goes on 3 residues after the read ends, and that part is filled in from the germline J gene. This rearrangement joins TRBV30 to TRBJ2-7, with 8 bases fitting TRBD2. The germline gives CDR1 GTSNPN, CDR2 SVGIG (reference sequence). The CDR3 loop spans 15 amino acids. J lost 0 bases, V lost 0 bases, and 4 bases had no gene match. The CDR3 bases that were read are TGTGCCTGGAGTGTTTTTAGCGGGACCTCCTACGAG. Its protein is CAWSVFSGTSYE. The whole CDR3 is CAWSVFSGTSYEQYF.

To note about this clone: The read finishes 3 residues shy of the CDR3 end, and the germline J gene is used to complete it. The chain employs TRBV30 and TRBJ2-3; no definite D call. CDR3 length: 14 residues. Germline lookup yields CDR1 GTSNPN and CDR2 SVGIG (reference sequence). The sequenced part of the CDR3 DNA is TGTGCCTGGAGTGTAATGTCAGGCAATCAGCCG. Its translation is CAWSVMSGNQP. The complete CDR3 sequence is CAWSVMSGNQPQYF.

Of note for this clone: The CDR3 is cut off 3 residues early in the read; its end comes from the germline J gene. The chain couples TRBV9 to TRBJ2-3, with 8 positions matching TRBD1. The germline CDR1 and CDR2 sequences are SGDLS and YYNGEE. V was clipped by 6 bases and J by 2 bases; unmatched bases: 2. The length of the CDR3 is 13 residues. The CDR3 sequence is CASMDRDTDTQYF. Partial CDR3 DNA: TGTGCCAGCATGGACAGGGACACAGATACG.

Remarks on this clone: The read terminates 3 residues ahead of where the CDR3 ends, so the germline J gene completes it. This rearrangement joins TRBV19 to TRBJ1-3, with unresolved D. Trimming removed 2 bases from V and 7 bases from J, with 12 bases in between. CDR1 is LNHDA, CDR2 SQIVND, per germline (reference sequence). This CDR3 is 14 amino acids long. The CDR3 loop reads CASSISSNGNTIYF. CDR3 DNA (partial): TGTGCCAGTAGTATATCGTCAAACGGGAACACC. The full variable domain, rest sourced from reference TRBV19 and TRBJ1-3, is DGGITQSPKYLFRKEGQNVTLSCEQNLNHDAMYWYRQDPGQGLRLIYYSQIVNDFQKGDIAEGYSVSREKKESFPLTVTSAQKNPTAFYLCASSISSNGNTIYFGEGSWLTVV.

With regard to this clone: Coverage ceases 3 residues before the CDR3 finishes, and the germline J gene fills in the end. The J gene is TRBJ1-4, the V gene TRBV18; D not certain. Germline CDR1 is KGHSH and CDR2 is LQKENI. This CDR3 comprises 13 residues. The ends were cut back, 4 bases at V and 6 bases at J, with 9 bases in the middle. The CDR3 bases that were read are TGTGCCAGCTCACTTCTATTTGATGAAAAA. Its translation is CASSLLFDEK. Given in full, the CDR3 is CASSLLFDEKLFF.

With regard to this clone: The read comes to an end 3 residues before the CDR3 does, leaving the germline J gene to fill in the end. The rearrangement joins TRBV7-9 to TRBJ1-4; TRBD1 aligns across 10 bases. CDR3 length: 15 amino acids. In germline, CDR1 is SEHNR, CDR2 FQNEAQ (reference sequence). J was trimmed by 6 bases and V by 1 base; bases with no gene match: 2. The part of the CDR3 DNA that was read is TGTGCCAGCAGCTTAGGAGGGACAGGGGATGAAAAA. As protein: CASSLGGTGDEK. The full CDR3 protein is CASSLGGTGDEKLFF.

A remark on this clone: The read ends 3 residues early relative to the CDR3; the germline J gene fills the gap. The chain uses TRBV7-3 and TRBJ1-5; a possible D gene is TRBD1 (6 bases). V gave up 5 bases and J gave up 6 bases, with 11 bases separating them. This CDR3 has 13 amino acids. The germline CDR1 and CDR2 sequences are SGHTA and FQGTGA. CDR3 in amino acids: CASSPQGGQPQHF. The sequenced CDR3 bases are TGTGCCAGCAGCCCCCAAGGGGGTCAGCCC.

On this clone: The observed sequence ends 3 residues before the CDR3 terminus, with the missing tail filled in from the germline J gene. The chain carries TRBV7-2 and TRBJ2-1; D may be TRBD2 (5 bases). There are 15 residues in the CDR3. Looked up from germline, CDR1 is SGHTA and CDR2 is FQGNSA. V dropped 3 bases and J dropped 8 bases, with 17 bases sitting between them. CDR3: CASSFRSGPLYEQFF. The CDR3 DNA, read in part, is TGTGCCAGCAGCTTTAGAAGCGGCCCCCTATATGAG.

For this clone: The read terminates 3 residues ahead of where the CDR3 ends, so the germline J gene completes it. The rearrangement links TRBV7-6 to TRBJ2-7; tentatively, D is TRBD1 (5 bases). The CDR3 is 15 amino acids. With 8 bases removed from V and 4 bases from J, the gap between germline ends came to 21 bases. The germline CDR1 and CDR2 sequences are SGHVS and FNYEAQ. The CDR3 bases that were read are TGTGCCAGCGGCGACCAGGGTTTATCAGGGTACGAG. Translation: CASGDQGLSGYE. The complete CDR3 reads CASGDQGLSGYEQYF.

As regards this clone: The sequence runs out 3 residues before the end of the CDR3; the remainder is reconstructed from the germline J gene. The J gene is TRBJ1-5, the V gene TRBV2; 7 positions agree with TRBD1. Germline trimming cut 4 bases from V and 3 bases from J; bases unmatched to any gene: 6. The CDR3 extends over 15 amino acids. CDR1 and CDR2 (germline): SNHLY, FYNNEI. The CDR3: CASSAGQWYNQPQHF. Incomplete CDR3 DNA: TGTGCCAGCAGTGCGGGACAGTGGTACAATCAGCCC.

Comment on this clone: The DNA ends 3 residues before the CDR3 does, and the rest of the CDR3 is filled in from the germline J gene. The chain uses TRBV19 and TRBJ2-7; 9 positions match TRBD1. The germline V gene encodes CDR1 LNHDA and CDR2 SQIVND (reference sequence). The CDR3 loop spans 15 amino acids. The junction had 9 bases not matched to a gene; V was cut back by 6 bases and J by 3 bases. CDR3 amino acids: CASSSVGQGFYEQYF. The sequenced CDR3 bases are TGTGCCAGTAGCTCGGTGGGACAGGGCTTCTACGAG.

As to this clone: The read falls 3 residues short of the CDR3 end, and the missing part is taken from the germline J gene. The chain recombines TRBV20-1 with TRBJ2-3; no definite D call. Germline V gene sequence: CDR1 DFQATT, CDR2 SNEGSKA (reference sequence). CDR3 length: 17 amino acids. This chain's CDR3 is CSAGRFLSSRTQETQYF. Partial CDR3 DNA: TGCAGTGCGGGCAGGTTTCTCTCGTCTCGAACCCAAGAGACG.

Concerning this clone itself: The CDR3 end is not reached by the read, which stops 3 residues before it; the germline J gene fills it in. J is TRBJ2-7 and V is TRBV29-1; D perhaps matches TRBD1 (7 bases). V was pared by 4 bases and J by 0 bases, with 13 bases between. CDR1 SQVTM and CDR2 ANQGSEA come from the germline V gene. This CDR3 is built from 14 residues. CDR3 DNA, as far as it was read: TGCAGCGTTGCAGGGGGGACAGCCTCCTACGAG. Its translation: CSVAGGTASYE. From start to end, the CDR3 is CSVAGGTASYEQYF.

Concerning this clone itself: Sequencing ends 3 residues short of the CDR3 end; the germline J gene provides the rest. This chain uses TRBV7-3 with TRBJ2-1; 12 bases map to TRBD2. V lost 3 bases to trimming and J lost 2 bases; unmatched junction nucleotides: 8. Germline V gene sequence: CDR1 SGHTA, CDR2 FQGTGA. This CDR3 comprises 18 residues. This CDR3 reads CASSFGLAGSFPYNEQFF. CDR3 DNA, as far as it was read: TGTGCCAGCAGCTTTGGACTAGCGGGGTCCTTCCCCTACAATGAG.

For this clone: Coverage ceases 3 residues before the CDR3 finishes, and the germline J gene fills in the end. V gene TRBV11-3 combines with J gene TRBJ2-7, with 10 bases fitting TRBD1. Germline assignment: CDR1 SGHNT and CDR2 YENEEA. The CDR3 sequence is 14 residues long. With V trimmed by 8 bases and J by 5 bases, 9 bases remained unmatched. The CDR3 region is CASAGQGFDHEQYF. CDR3 DNA, as far as it was read: TGTGCCAGCGCGGGACAGGGGTTCGACCACGAG.

About this clone itself: Read sequence stops 3 residues before the CDR3 end, and the germline J gene provides the missing end. The rearrangement uses TRBV19 and TRBJ2-1, with D perhaps TRBD2 (5 bases). Germline V gene data show CDR1 as LNHDA and CDR2 as SQIVND (reference sequence). The V end lost 8 bases, the J end lost 6 bases, and 14 bases lay between the germline ends. The CDR3 runs to 13 residues. CDR3 amino acids: CASSGVRGNEQFF. The CDR3 DNA, read in part, is TGTGCCAGTTCCGGGGTCCGGGGCAATGAG.

On this clone: The sequence runs out 3 residues before the end of the CDR3; the remainder is reconstructed from the germline J gene. The rearrangement joins TRBV19 to TRBJ2-1; 10 bases match TRBD2. The CDR3 loop spans 14 amino acids. The V gene end was trimmed by 7 bases and the J gene end by 2 bases; junction bases not matched to a gene: 2. The germline gives CDR1 LNHDA, CDR2 SQIVND (reference sequence). The CDR3 loop reads CASKLAGTYNEQFF. CDR3 DNA (partial): TGTGCCAGTAAACTAGCGGGGACCTACAATGAG.

Concerning this clone: The observed sequence ends 3 residues before the CDR3 terminus, with the missing tail filled in from the germline J gene. Other DNA sequences in this specimen translate into the identical CDR3. This rearrangement joins TRBV2 to TRBJ1-3; D is perhaps TRBD1 (5 bases). The CDR3 is made up of 16 amino acids. Germline V gives CDR1 SNHLY, CDR2 FYNNEI. V was clipped by 1 base and J by 4 bases, with 14 bases between them. The CDR3 bases that were read are TGTGCCAGCAGTGAAGTATCGGCAGGGAGAGGAAACACC. Translated: CASSEVSAGRGNT. In full, the CDR3 is CASSEVSAGRGNTIYF.

About this clone: The read falls 3 residues short of the CDR3 end, and the missing part is taken from the germline J gene. The chain uses TRBV27 and TRBJ2-5; D call uncertain. The V gene lost 6 bases and the J gene lost 7 bases, with 12 bases spanning the gap. This CDR3 contains 12 residues. Germline V gives CDR1 MNHEY, CDR2 SMNVEV (reference sequence). CDR3 DNA (partial): TGTGCCAGCAGCCTACCCTCGCGGACC. Its protein product is CASSLPSRT. The CDR3 in its entirety is CASSLPSRTQYF.

As to this clone: Coverage ceases 3 residues before the CDR3 finishes, and the germline J gene fills in the end. The chain links TRBV12-3 or TRBV12-4 to TRBJ2-5; possible D gene TRBD1, 5 bases. This CDR3 region has 14 residues. The V and J ends lost 3 bases and 5 bases respectively, with 13 bases between them. The CDR3 loop reads CASSFSREGETQYF. CDR3 DNA (partial): TGTGCCAGCAGTTTTTCCAGGGAAGGCGAGACC.

Comment on this clone: From the germline J gene comes the end of the CDR3, since the read stops 3 residues before it. J is TRBJ1-5 and V is TRBV2, with D hard to call. CDR3 length equals 14 residues. The germline CDR1 and CDR2 sequences are SNHLY and FYNNEI. Trimming stripped 8 bases from V and 6 bases from J, with 17 bases between. Partial CDR3 DNA: TGTGCCAGCTTACGATCAGGTTCGGTTCAGCCC. Translation: CASLRSGSVQP. The full CDR3 reads CASLRSGSVQPQHF.

Details on this clone: Read coverage stops 3 residues before the CDR3 terminus; the germline J gene supplies the remainder. The chain couples TRBV7-9 to TRBJ2-1, with TRBD2 matching over 7 bases. This CDR3 has 13 amino acids. Germline CDR1 is SEHNR and CDR2 is FQNEAQ (reference sequence). V shed 2 bases, J shed 7 bases, and the junction held 2 bases outside the gene matches. The sequenced part of the CDR3 DNA is TGTGCCAGCAGCTTACCAGCGGGGAATGAG. Amino acids: CASSLPAGNE. The full-length CDR3 reads as CASSLPAGNEQFF. Full variable domain (remainder filled in from reference TRBV7-9 and TRBJ2-1): DTGVSQNPRHKITKRGQNVTFRCDPISEHNRLYWYRQTLGQGPEFLTYFQNEAQLEKSRLLSDRFSAERPKGSFSTLEIQRTEQGDSAMYLCASSLPAGNEQFFGPGTRLTVL.